Below, 27 T cell receptor beta chains from the same sample are listed, as sequenced in a study of shared clonotypes between healthy human individuals. Assay used: immunoSEQ multiplex PCR; TCRdb lists only in-frame clones, some missing. The sample yields fewer than 650,000 clones, about 82% seen once. The sequencing input was PBMCs. The source of these receptors is a woman in her forties in good health. Some clones in this sample may be carry-over from other donors' samples.

To note about this clone: The CDR3 does not end in the conserved phenylalanine or tryptophan, so this is likely a read error. The genes are TRBV10-3 and TRBJ1-2, with a possible D match to TRBD1 (5 bases). This CDR3 contains 13 residues. Trimming shortened V by 6 bases and J by 4 bases, and 12 bases separated the two germline ends. Germline assignment: CDR1 ENHRY and CDR2 SYGVKD. The CDR3 protein is CAIRATGAYGYTL. CDR3 coding DNA: TGTGCCATCAGGGCAACCGGGGCCTATGGCTACACCCTC.

The chain is built from TRBV4-2 and TRBJ2-3, with 8 positions matching TRBD2. The CDR3 consists of 16 residues. V dropped 0 bases and J dropped 4; count of bases not matched to a gene: 6. Germline V gives CDR1 LGHNA, CDR2 YNFKEQ. CDR3 DNA sequence: TGTGCCAGCAGCCAAGAGACTAGCGAGGGTGCAGATACGCAGTATTTT. Translation: CASSQETSEGADTQYF.

This clone was seen a single time. V gene TRBV6-1 combines with J gene TRBJ1-6; 9 nucleotides match TRBD1. The V and J ends lost 4 bases and 8 bases, in that order; junction bases with no gene match: 3. Looked up from germline, CDR1 is MNHNS and CDR2 is SASEGT. CDR3 length equals 14 residues. CDR3 in DNA: TGTGCCAGCAGTGTGGACAGGGGTGATTCACCCCTCCACTTT. Its protein product is CASSVDRGDSPLHF.

On this clone: The same CDR3 arises from other DNA sequences in this sample as well. The rearrangement joins TRBV29-1 to TRBJ2-7; D is perhaps TRBD2 (5 bases). The V gene's germline CDR1 is SQVTM and CDR2 ANQGSEA. The CDR3 loop spans 12 amino acids. V lost 4 bases and J lost 0, with 7 bases in between. The chain's CDR3 is CSVAGSSYEQYF. The CDR3 bases are TGCAGCGTTGCGGGGAGCTCCTACGAGCAGTACTTC.

To note about this clone: The sample contains more than one DNA sequence encoding this CDR3. This chain links TRBV2 with TRBJ2-2; possibly TRBD1 for D (6 bases). Trimming removed 8 bases from V and 4 bases from J, with 20 bases in between. This CDR3 comprises 16 residues. Germline lookup yields CDR1 SNHLY and CDR2 FYNNEI. CDR3 protein: CASSWAGVGLTGELFF. As DNA, the CDR3 is TGTGCCAGCTCCTGGGCAGGGGTCGGTCTCACCGGGGAGCTGTTTTTT.

The chain is built from TRBV5-6 and TRBJ2-5; possibly TRBD2 for D (6 bases). The DNA matches TRBJ2-7 better at its end, which makes the J call doubtful. The CDR3 is 15 amino acids. Germline V gene data show CDR1 as SGHDT and CDR2 as YYEEEE. This chain's CDR3 is CASSLESRETYEQYF. CDR3 nucleotide sequence: TGTGCCAGCAGCTTAGAGTCCCGGGAGACTTACGAGCAGTACTTC.

The V and J genes are TRBV27 and TRBJ1-2; possible D gene TRBD1, 5 bases. CDR1 MNHEY and CDR2 SMNVEV come from the germline V gene (reference sequence). CDR3 length: 17 amino acids. Trimming left V 6 bases short and J 3 bases short, with 23 bases between. The CDR3, as DNA: TGTGCCAGCAGATCGATCGGCGGGGCGCTTCTAGACTATGGCTACACCTTC. Protein: CASRSIGGALLDYGYTF.

The chain has TRBV18 and TRBJ1-1; 7 bases fit TRBD1. Germline V CDR1 and CDR2: KGHSH, LQKENI. This CDR3 region has 12 residues. V dropped 1 base and J dropped 11; count of bases not matched to a gene: 4. CDR3 in DNA: TGTGCCAGCTCACCACTTGGGACAGAGGCTTTCTTT. Encoded protein: CASSPLGTEAFF.

CDR3 coding DNA: TGTGCCACCAGCAGGGGGGATGAAAAACTGTTTTTT. Its protein product is CATSRGDEKLFF. The rearrangement uses TRBV15 and TRBJ1-4; D might be TRBD1 (5 bases). The CDR3 loop spans 12 amino acids. V shed 3 bases and J shed 6 bases, with 5 bases lying between them. Germline V gene sequence: CDR1 LNHNV, CDR2 YYDKDF (reference sequence).

This clone turned up a few times. The genes are TRBV11-2 and TRBJ1-1; D may be TRBD1 (5 bases). The CDR3 sequence is 11 residues long. With 3 bases removed from V and 11 bases from J, the gap between germline ends came to 10 bases. Germline V lookup: CDR1 SGHAT, CDR2 FQNNGV. CDR3 sequence (DNA): TGTGCCAGCAGCTTCGGGGGTGGGGCTTTCTTT. The encoded protein is CASSFGGGAFF.

V is TRBV28 and J is TRBJ2-7, with 7 bases identical to TRBD1. The CDR3 consists of 13 residues. Germline assignment: CDR1 MDHEN and CDR2 SYDVKM. Germline trimming cut 8 bases from V and 4 bases from J; bases unmatched to any gene: 8. The DNA for the CDR3 is TGTGCCAGCGAAGAGGGGGCGAGGTACGAGCAGTACTTC. Residues: CASEEGARYEQYF.

This chain uses TRBV19 with TRBJ1-1, with D unresolved. Germline values: CDR1 LNHDA, CDR2 SQIVND (reference sequence). Trimming took off 2 bases at V and 1 base at J, with 8 bases between the two ends. This CDR3 contains 14 residues. CDR3 DNA: TGTGCCAGTAGTATATCAACCTCGAACACTGAAGCTTTCTTT. This translates into CASSISTSNTEAFF.

The rearrangement joins TRBV28 to TRBJ1-2, with 11 bases fitting TRBD1. Losses at the gene ends were 5 bases for V and 6 bases for J; bases not matched to a gene: 5. This CDR3 comprises 14 residues. The germline V gene has CDR1 MDHEN and CDR2 SYDVKM. This CDR3 reads CASSDPGQGDGYTF. CDR3 coding DNA: TGTGCCAGCAGTGATCCGGGACAGGGGGATGGCTACACCTTC.

The rearrangement joins TRBV7-9 to TRBJ1-2, with 7 bases fitting TRBD1. The CDR3 is 13 residues long. With V trimmed by 8 bases and J by 3 bases, 6 bases remained unmatched. Germline values: CDR1 SEHNR, CDR2 FQNEAQ (reference sequence). The CDR3 coding sequence is TGTGCCAGCTCGACAGGGAATGACTATGGCTACACCTTC. Amino acids: CASSTGNDYGYTF.

The gene calls are TRBV4-2 and TRBJ2-7; either TRBD1 or TRBD2 may supply D (5 bases each). V lost 0 bases and J 7 bases, leaving 16 bases between the germline ends. Germline V lookup: CDR1 LGHNA, CDR2 YNFKEQ. The CDR3 has 15 amino acids. CDR3 residues: CASSQDWDAAREQYF. The CDR3, as DNA: TGTGCCAGCAGCCAAGATTGGGACGCAGCGCGTGAGCAGTACTTC.

The rearrangement joins TRBV18 to TRBJ2-3; 11 bases agree with TRBD2. The V and J ends lost 3 bases and 4 bases, in that order; junction bases with no gene match: 6. This CDR3 has 16 amino acids. In germline, CDR1 is KGHSH, CDR2 LQKENI. CDR3 loop: CASSPMTSGISDTQYF. The CDR3, as DNA: TGTGCCAGCTCACCTATGACTAGCGGGATTTCAGATACGCAGTATTTT.

V usage is TRBV7-2 and J usage is TRBJ2-3, with 7 bases that match TRBD2. CDR1 is SGHTA and CDR2 is FQGNSA in the germline V gene. The CDR3 is 15 amino acids. J lost 5 bases, V lost 2 bases, and 7 bases had no gene match. Written as DNA, the CDR3 is TGTGCCAGCAGCTTATCCAGCGGGGACCTAGATACGCAGTATTTT. This encodes CASSLSSGDLDTQYF.

This clone was found once. The chain has TRBV7-3 and TRBJ2-3, with 8 bases fitting TRBD1. The germline V gene encodes CDR1 SGHTA and CDR2 FQGTGA. The length of the CDR3 is 15 residues. V was clipped by 2 bases and J by 6 bases; unmatched bases: 7. DNA of the CDR3: TGTGCCAGCAGCTTAGTTGGCAGGGGGCTGGATACGCAGTATTTT. As protein: CASSLVGRGLDTQYF. The variable domain in full, completed from reference TRBV7-3 and TRBJ2-3, reads GAGVSQTPSNKVTEKGKYVELRCDPISGHTALYWYRQSLGQGPEFLIYFQGTGAADDSGLPNDRFFAVRPEGSVSTLKIQRTERGDSAVYLCASSLVGRGLDTQYFGPGTRLTVL.

This clone was observed many times. The chain is built from TRBV28 and TRBJ2-7; unclear D gene. V shed 3 bases and J shed 2 bases, with 8 bases lying between them. The CDR3 runs to 13 residues. Germline V gives CDR1 MDHEN, CDR2 SYDVKM. CDR3 in amino acids: CASSFQSAYEQYF. CDR3 coding DNA: TGTGCCAGCAGTTTTCAGTCAGCCTACGAGCAGTACTTC. Using reference TRBV28 and TRBJ2-7 for the parts outside the CDR3, the full variable domain is DVKVTQSSRYLVKRTGEKVFLECVQDMDHENMFWYRQDPGLGLRLIYFSYDVKMKEKGDIPEGYSVSREKKERFSLILESASTNQTSMYLCASSFQSAYEQYFGPGTRLTVT.

The table lists this clone with a few counts. J is TRBJ2-3 and V is TRBV11-2, with 7 nucleotides matching TRBD2. CDR3 length: 15 residues. The germline V gene encodes CDR1 SGHAT and CDR2 FQNNGV. Trimming cost V 7 bases and J 2 bases; bases outside gene matches: 9. The CDR3 bases are TGTGCCAGCACCGCCCGCGGGAGCCTCACAGATACGCAGTATTTT. It is translated as CASTARGSLTDTQYF.

The chain is built from TRBV29-1 and TRBJ2-6; D is ambiguous. This CDR3 has 13 residues. Trimming pared 0 bases from V and 4 bases from J, leaving 4 bases between. The germline gives CDR1 SQVTM, CDR2 ANQGSEA. CDR3 in DNA: TGCAGCGTTGAAGATCTCGGGGCCAACGTCCTGACTTTC. Residues: CSVEDLGANVLTF.

On this clone: A much larger clone is a single base away; this may be a read error. The gene calls are TRBV6-1 and TRBJ2-7; D is unresolved. From germline, CDR1 is MNHNS and CDR2 SASEGT. The CDR3 has 15 amino acids. CDR3 DNA sequence: TGTGCCAGCAGTGAAGTCGGCAGGAGCTCCTACGGGCAGTACTTC. This codes for CASSEVGRSSYGQYF.

This clone was found once. V is TRBV27 and J is TRBJ1-2, with TRBD1 as a possible D gene (6 bases). The CDR3 has 13 amino acids. Per germline, CDR1 MNHEY and CDR2 SMNVEV (reference sequence). Trimming shortened V by 3 bases and J by 4 bases, and 9 bases separated the two germline ends. CDR3 nucleotide sequence: TGTGCCAGCAGTTTGGGAGGGGGCTATGGCTACACCTTC. Its translation: CASSLGGGYGYTF.

The chain carries TRBV11-2 and TRBJ2-7; TRBD2 aligns across 14 bases. Germline V gene sequence: CDR1 SGHAT, CDR2 FQNNGV. The CDR3 sequence is 17 residues long. V lost 0 bases to trimming and J lost 4 bases; unmatched junction nucleotides: 5. CDR3 protein: CASSLERGLAGVYEQYF. CDR3 sequence (DNA): TGTGCCAGCAGCTTAGAGAGGGGACTAGCGGGAGTGTACGAGCAGTACTTC.

The rearrangement links TRBV9 to TRBJ1-1, with D perhaps matching TRBD1 (6 bases). CDR1 and CDR2 (germline): SGDLS, YYNGEE. Deletions cut 0 bases from V and 9 bases from J, with 15 bases between. The CDR3 totals 14 residues. CDR3 sequence reads: CASSVGSTGPKAFF. CDR3 DNA: TGTGCCAGCAGCGTAGGGTCGACAGGCCCAAAAGCTTTCTTT.

The chain's CDR3 is CASSVSTSGLTDTQYF. The CDR3 DNA reads TGTGCCAGCAGCGTATCGACTAGCGGACTCACAGATACGCAGTATTTT. The chain employs TRBV9 and TRBJ2-3; 9 bases fit TRBD2. V shed 1 base and J 2 bases; nucleotides not matched to a gene: 5. The CDR3 runs to 16 residues. Germline lookup yields CDR1 SGDLS and CDR2 YYNGEE.

The chain employs TRBV4-2 and TRBJ1-2; D ambiguous. Trimming cost V 0 bases and J 3 bases, with 11 bases left between them. This CDR3 spans 15 amino acids. Germline V CDR1 and CDR2: LGHNA, YNFKEQ. The CDR3 sequence is CASSQDPGEHYGYTF. The CDR3 DNA reads TGTGCCAGCAGCCAAGATCCCGGGGAGCACTATGGCTACACCTTC.